This T cell receptor beta chain was found in a study of blood T cell repertoires in COVID-19. V shed 7 bases and J 2 bases; nucleotides not matched to a gene: 11. The CDR3 has 16 amino acids. Per the germline V gene, CDR1 is LNHDA and CDR2 is SQIVND (reference sequence). This clone was counted a single time. Repertoires were generated with immunoSEQ multiplex PCR, while TCRdb's copy carries only in-frame clones and drops some. The sample has some 100,000 clones, about 90% seen once. The chain links TRBV19 to TRBJ1-5; 7 bases match TRBD1. The sequenced material came from peripheral blood. This TCR came from a man over 45 with acute or convalescent COVID-19. The CDR3 region has the DNA TGTGCCAGTAATGGGGGCCCGGGACAGCGCAATCAGCCCCAGCATTTT. This sequence encodes CASNGGPGQRNQPQHF. Supplemented by reference TRBV19 and TRBJ1-5, the full variable domain reads DGGITQSPKYLFRKEGQNVTLSCEQNLNHDAMYWYRQDPGQGLRLIYYSQIVNDFQKGDIAEGYSVSREKKESFPLTVTSAQKNPTAFYLCASNGGPGQRNQPQHFGDGTRLSIL.